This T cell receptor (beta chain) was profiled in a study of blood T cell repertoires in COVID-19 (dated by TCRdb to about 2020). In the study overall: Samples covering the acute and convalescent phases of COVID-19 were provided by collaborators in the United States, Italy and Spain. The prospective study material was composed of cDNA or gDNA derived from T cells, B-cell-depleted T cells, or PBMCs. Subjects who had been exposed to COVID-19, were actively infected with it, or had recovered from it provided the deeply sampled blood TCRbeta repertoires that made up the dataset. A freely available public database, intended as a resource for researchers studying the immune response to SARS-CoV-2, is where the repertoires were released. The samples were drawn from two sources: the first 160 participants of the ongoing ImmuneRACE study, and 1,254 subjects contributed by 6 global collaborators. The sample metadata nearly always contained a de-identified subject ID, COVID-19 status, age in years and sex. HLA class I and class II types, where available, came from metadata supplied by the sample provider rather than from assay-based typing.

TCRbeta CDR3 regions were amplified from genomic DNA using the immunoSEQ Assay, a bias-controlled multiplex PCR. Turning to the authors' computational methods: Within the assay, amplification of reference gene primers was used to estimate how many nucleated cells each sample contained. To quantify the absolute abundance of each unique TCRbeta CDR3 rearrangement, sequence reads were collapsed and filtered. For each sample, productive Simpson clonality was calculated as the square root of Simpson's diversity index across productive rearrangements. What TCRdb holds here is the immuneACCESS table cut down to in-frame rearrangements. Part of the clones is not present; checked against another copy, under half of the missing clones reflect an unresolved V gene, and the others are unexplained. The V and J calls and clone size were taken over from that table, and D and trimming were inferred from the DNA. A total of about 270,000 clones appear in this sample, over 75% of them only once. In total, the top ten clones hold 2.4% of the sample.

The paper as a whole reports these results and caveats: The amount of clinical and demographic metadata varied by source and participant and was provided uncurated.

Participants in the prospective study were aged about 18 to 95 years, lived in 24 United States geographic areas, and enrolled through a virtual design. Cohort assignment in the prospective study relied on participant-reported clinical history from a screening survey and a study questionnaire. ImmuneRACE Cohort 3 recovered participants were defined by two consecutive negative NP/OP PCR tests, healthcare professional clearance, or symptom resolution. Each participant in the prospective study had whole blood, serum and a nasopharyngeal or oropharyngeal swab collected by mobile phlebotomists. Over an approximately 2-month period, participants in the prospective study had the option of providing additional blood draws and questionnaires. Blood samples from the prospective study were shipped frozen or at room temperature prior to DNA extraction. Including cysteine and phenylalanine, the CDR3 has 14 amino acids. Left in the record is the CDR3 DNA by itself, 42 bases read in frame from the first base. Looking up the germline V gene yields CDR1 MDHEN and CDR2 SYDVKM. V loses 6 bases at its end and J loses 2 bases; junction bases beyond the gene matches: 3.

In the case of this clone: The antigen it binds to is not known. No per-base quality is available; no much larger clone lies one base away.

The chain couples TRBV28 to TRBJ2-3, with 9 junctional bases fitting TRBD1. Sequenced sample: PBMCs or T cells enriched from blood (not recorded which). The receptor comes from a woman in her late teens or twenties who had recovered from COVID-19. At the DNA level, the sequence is TGTGCCAGCAGATGGGACAGGGCCACAGATACGCAGTATTTT. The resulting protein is CASRWDRATDTQYF.